This T cell receptor (beta chain) was identified in a study of T cell responses to AZD1222 COVID-19 vaccine. The V gene lost 0 bases and the J gene lost 3 bases, with 4 bases spanning the gap. Germline V lookup: CDR1 MNHEY, CDR2 SVGEGT. The CDR3 extends over 13 amino acids. Clones were sequenced by immunoSEQ multiplex PCR, and TCRdb holds only the in-frame ones, with some missing. The data hold about 140,000 clones, with approximately 88% observed a single time. The sample in question was peripheral blood, obtained on day 0 of AZD1222 vaccination. The TCR originated in an adult in good health. This sequence joins TRBV6-2 or TRBV6-3 and TRBJ2-3; D gene unclear. In nucleotides, the CDR3 is TGTGCCAGCAGTTACTCAATGACAGATACGCAGTATTTT. Translated, it gives CASSYSMTDTQYF.